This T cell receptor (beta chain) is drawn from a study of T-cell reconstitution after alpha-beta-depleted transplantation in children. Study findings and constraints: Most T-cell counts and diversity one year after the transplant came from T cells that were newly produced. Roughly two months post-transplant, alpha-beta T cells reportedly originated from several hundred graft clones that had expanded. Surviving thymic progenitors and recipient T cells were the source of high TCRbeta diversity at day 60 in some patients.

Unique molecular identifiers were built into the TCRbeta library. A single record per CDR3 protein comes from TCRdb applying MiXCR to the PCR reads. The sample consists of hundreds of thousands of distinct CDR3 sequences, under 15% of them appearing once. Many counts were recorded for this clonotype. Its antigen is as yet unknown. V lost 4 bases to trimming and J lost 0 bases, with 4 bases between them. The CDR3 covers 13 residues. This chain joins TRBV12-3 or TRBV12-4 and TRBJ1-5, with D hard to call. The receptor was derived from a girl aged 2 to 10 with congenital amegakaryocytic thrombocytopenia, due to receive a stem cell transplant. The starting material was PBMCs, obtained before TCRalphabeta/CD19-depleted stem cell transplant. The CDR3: CASSYNSNQPQHF. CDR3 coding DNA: TGTGCCAGCAGTTATAATAGCAATCAGCCCCAGCATTTT.